This record covers a single T cell receptor (beta chain). A junction end diverges from the germline sequence, so it may reflect a read error. The record originates from a study of CDR3 diversity in severe acne. CDR3 size: 12 residues. From germline, CDR1 is SQVTM and CDR2 ANQGSEA. From the PCR reads, TCRdb called clonotypes with MiXCR, one entry per CDR3 protein. The sample contains about 90,000 distinct CDR3 sequences, around 54% of which appear only once. The chain joins TRBV29-1 to TRBJ2-7; 10 positions agree with TRBD1. The assigned J gene may be wrong: the sequence end matches TRBJ2-1 better. Sequencing used blood. The receptor was isolated from a male donor with severe acne vulgaris. CDR3 nucleotide sequence: TGCAGCGTCGGGACAGGGGTCAATGGGCAGTTCTTC. It translates to CSVGTGVNGQFF.